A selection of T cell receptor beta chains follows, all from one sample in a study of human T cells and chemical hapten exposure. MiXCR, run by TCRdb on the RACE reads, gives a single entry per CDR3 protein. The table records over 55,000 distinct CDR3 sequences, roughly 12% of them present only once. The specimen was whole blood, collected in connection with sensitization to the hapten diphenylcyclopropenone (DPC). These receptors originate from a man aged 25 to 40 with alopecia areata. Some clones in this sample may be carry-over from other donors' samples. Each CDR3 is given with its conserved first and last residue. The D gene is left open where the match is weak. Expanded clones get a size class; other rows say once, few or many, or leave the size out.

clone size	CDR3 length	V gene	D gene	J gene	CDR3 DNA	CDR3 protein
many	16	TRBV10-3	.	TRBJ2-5	TGTGCCATCAGTGAGTCGGAGTGGCCCCAACAAGAGACCCAGTACTTC	CAISESEWPQQETQYF
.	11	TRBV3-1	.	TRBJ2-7	TGTGCCAGCTTCGGGGTTAACGAGCAGTACTTC	CASFGVNEQYF
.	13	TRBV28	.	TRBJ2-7	TGTGCCAGCAGTCTCAGCCGGACACACGAGCAGTACTTC	CASSLSRTHEQYF
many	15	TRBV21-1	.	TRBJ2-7	TGTGCCAGCAGCAAACAGGGGTACAGCTCCTACGAGCAGTACTTC	CASSKQGYSSYEQYF
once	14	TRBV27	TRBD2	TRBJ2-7	TGTGCCAGCAGAGCGGGGGGGATATCTTACGAGCAGTACTTC	CASRAGGISYEQYF
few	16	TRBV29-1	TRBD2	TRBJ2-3	TGCAGCGTTGATCAGGGGAGCGGGGGGAGCACAGATACGCAGTATTTT	CSVDQGSGGSTDTQYF
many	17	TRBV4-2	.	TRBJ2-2	TGTGCCAGCAGCCCAGGGGAGGGGGCAAAGAACACCGGGGAGCTGTTTTTT	CASSPGEGAKNTGELFF
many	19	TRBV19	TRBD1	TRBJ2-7	TGTGCCAGTAGTATAGATTCCCGCGCCGGGACAGGGGCGGAGTACGAGCAGTACTTC	CASSIDSRAGTGAEYEQYF
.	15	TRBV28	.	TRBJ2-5	TGTGCCAGCAGGGGGGCTCCAATAGCCCAAGAGACCCAGTACTTC	CASRGAPIAQETQYF
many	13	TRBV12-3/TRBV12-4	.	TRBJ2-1	TGTGCCAGCAGTTTGAACACCTACAATGAGCAGTTCTTC	CASSLNTYNEQFF
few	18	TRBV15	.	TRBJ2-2	TGTGCCACCAGCAGAGAATCGCAAATCGCAGGGGCCGGCGGGGAGCTGTTTTTT	CATSRESQIAGAGGELFF
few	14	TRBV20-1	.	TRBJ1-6	TGCAGTGCCCAAATAACGGGGTATAATTCACCCCTCCACTTT	CSAQITGYNSPLHF
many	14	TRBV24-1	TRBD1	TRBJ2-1	TGTGCCACCTCACGGGACAGTCCCTACAATGAGCAGTTCTTC	CATSRDSPYNEQFF
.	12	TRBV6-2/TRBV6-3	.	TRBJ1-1	TGTGCCAGCAGTTACGAGGGTTGGGGAGCTTTCTTT	CASSYEGWGAFF
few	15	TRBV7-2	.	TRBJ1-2	TGTGCCAGCAGCTTAGTAGATGTCAGATACTATGGCTACACCTTC	CASSLVDVRYYGYTF
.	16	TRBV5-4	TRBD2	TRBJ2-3	TGTGCCAGCAGCCCGCCGGGGAGGGCCCGTTCAGATACGCAGTATTTT	CASSPPGRARSDTQYF
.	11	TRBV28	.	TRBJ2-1	TGTGCCAGCAGTTTTTCCCATGAGCAGTTCTTC	CASSFSHEQFF
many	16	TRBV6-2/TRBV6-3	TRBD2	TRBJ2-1	TGTGCCAGCAGCCTAGCGGGGGGCCCAGGCTACAATGAGCAGTTCTTC	CASSLAGGPGYNEQFF
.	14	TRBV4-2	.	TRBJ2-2	TGTGCCAGCAGCGAGACACCGAACACCGGGGAGCTGTTTTTT	CASSETPNTGELFF
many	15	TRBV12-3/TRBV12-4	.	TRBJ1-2	TGTGCCAGCAGTTTATCGGGACTAGGAAACTATGGCTACACCTTC	CASSLSGLGNYGYTF
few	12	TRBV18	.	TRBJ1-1	TGTGCCAGCTCACCAAATCAGGGTGAAGCTTTCTTT	CASSPNQGEAFF
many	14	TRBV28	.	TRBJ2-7	TGTGCCAGCAACAGGAGGGTACCCCTTTACGAGCAGTACTTC	CASNRRVPLYEQYF
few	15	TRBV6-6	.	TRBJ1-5	TGTGCCAGCAGCCCCTCAGGCTGGCGGGATCAGCCCCAGCATTTT	CASSPSGWRDQPQHF
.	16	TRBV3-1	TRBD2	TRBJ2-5	TGTGCCAGCAGCCCCGGCTCGGTCAGACTAGCCGAGACCCAGTACTTC	CASSPGSVRLAETQYF
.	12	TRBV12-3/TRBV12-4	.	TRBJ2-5	TGTGCCAGCAGTTTAGTTTTAGGGACCCAGTACTTC	CASSLVLGTQYF
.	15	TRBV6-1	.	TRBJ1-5	TGTGCCAGCAGTGAAGCATCAGTGTTGAATCAGCCCCAGCATTTT	CASSEASVLNQPQHF
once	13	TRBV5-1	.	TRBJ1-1	TGCGCCAGCGGGGACGGGATCAGCACTGAAGCTTTCTTT	CASGDGISTEAFF
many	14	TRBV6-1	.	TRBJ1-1	TGTGCCAGCAGTGAAAGCGTGCCGGGCACTGAAGCTTTCTTT	CASSESVPGTEAFF
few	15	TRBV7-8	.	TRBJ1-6	TGTGCCAGCAGCAAAGGACCCGCTGCTGGTTCACCCCTCCACTTT	CASSKGPAAGSPLHF